This record concerns one T cell receptor (beta chain) sequence. Its specificity is unknown. The data belong to a study of persistence of HIV-infected CD4 T cells. This nonspecific control used anti-CD3/anti-CD28 bead stimulation of CD4+ T cells. CD4+ T cells upregulating both CD40 ligand and CD69 were sorted as responding cells. These HIV-1-infected adults initiated suppressive ART in chronic infection. Before stimulation, PBMCs underwent CD8+ T cell depletion. The ends were cut back, 0 bases at V and 0 bases at J, with 9 bases in the middle. This CDR3 region has 15 residues. Looked up from germline, CDR1 is SGDLS and CDR2 is YYNGEE. The immunoSEQ assay was version 4, run in survey mode. Genomic DNA was diluted to 7.5 to 10 ng/uL, up to 1 ug per sample. Clones were sequenced by immunoSEQ multiplex PCR, and TCRdb holds only the in-frame ones, with some missing. The sample has around 45,000 clones, roughly nine tenths seen once.

The genes are TRBV9 and TRBJ1-2; the D is unclear. The sequencing here drew on CD4+ T cells sorted from PBMCs after approximately 19-hour stimulation, taken from a patient who received antiretroviral therapy. The sequence came from an adult man with HIV who was CMV-seropositive. This CDR3 reads CASSVVPGTNYGYTF. The CDR3 DNA reads as TGTGCCAGCAGCGTAGTTCCCGGGACTAACTATGGCTACACCTTC. Together with reference TRBV9 and TRBJ1-2, the CDR3 gives the full variable domain: DSGVTQTPKHLITATGQRVTLRCSPRSGDLSVYWYQQSLDQGLQFLIQYYNGEERAKGNILERFSAQQFPDLHSELNLSSLELGDSALYFCASSVVPGTNYGYTFGSGTRLTVV.